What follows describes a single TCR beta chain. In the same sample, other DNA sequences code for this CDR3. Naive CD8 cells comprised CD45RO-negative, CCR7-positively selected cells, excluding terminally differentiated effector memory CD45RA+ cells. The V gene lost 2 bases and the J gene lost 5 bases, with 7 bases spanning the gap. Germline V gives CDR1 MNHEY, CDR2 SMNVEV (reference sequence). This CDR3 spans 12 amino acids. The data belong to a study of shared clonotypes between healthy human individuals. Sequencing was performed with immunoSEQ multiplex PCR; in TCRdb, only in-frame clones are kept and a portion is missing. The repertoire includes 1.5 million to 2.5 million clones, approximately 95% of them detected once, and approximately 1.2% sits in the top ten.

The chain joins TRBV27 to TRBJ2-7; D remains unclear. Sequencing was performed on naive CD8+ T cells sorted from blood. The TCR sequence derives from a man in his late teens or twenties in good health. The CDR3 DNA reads TGTGCCAGCAGTTTAATTGGGGACGAGCAGTACTTC. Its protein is CASSLIGDEQYF.